One and the same sample provided the 21 T cell receptor beta chains below, sequenced in a study of blood T cells in healthy people across ages. It was with a sample-barcoded 5' primer and a J-beta primer mix that a second PCR of roughly 7 to 12 cycles was run. Via MiXCR, TCRdb re-called the 5' RACE reads, giving one row per CDR3 protein. The repertoire holds about 2 million distinct CDR3 sequences, with 49% as singletons. The sequencing input was blood. The receptors were gathered from a woman in her thirties or forties in good health.

J is TRBJ2-7 and V is TRBV6-2 or TRBV6-3, with a possible D match to TRBD2 (5 bases). The CDR3 contains 14 residues. The germline gives CDR1 MNHEY, CDR2 SVGEGT. Trimming left V 3 bases short and J 5 bases short, with 14 bases between. CDR3 residues: CASSYVRGYDEQYF. DNA of the CDR3: TGTGCCAGCAGTTATGTCCGAGGGTACGACGAGCAGTACTTC.

The CDR3 loop is CASKTGQGTAQPQHF. Here the CDR3 DNA reads TGTGCCAGCAAGACGGGACAGGGGACTGCCCAGCCCCAGCATTTT. The rearrangement joins TRBV6-2 or TRBV6-3 to TRBJ1-5; TRBD1 matches at 10 bases. This CDR3 has 15 amino acids. Per the germline V gene, CDR1 is MNHEY and CDR2 is SVGEGT. The ends lost 7 bases at V and 7 bases at J; junction bases unmatched: 10.

This clonotype was seen a few times. The V gene is TRBV5-1, the J gene TRBJ1-2; 8 bases align to TRBD1. The CDR3 loop spans 14 amino acids. CDR1 and CDR2 from the germline V gene are SGHRS and YFSETQ. The J segment lost 4 bases and the V segment lost 3 bases, leaving 5 bases of the junction unmatched. The CDR3 here is CASSSEGTGYGYTF. CDR3 bases: TGCGCCAGCAGCTCAGAGGGGACAGGCTATGGCTACACCTTC.

CDR3 coding DNA: TGTGCCAGCAGGTTTGACAGGGGGAAATTTTTGGAGCAGTACTTC. Translation gives CASRFDRGKFLEQYF. This chain uses TRBV2 with TRBJ2-7; TRBD1 aligns across 9 bases. This CDR3 has 15 amino acids. With V trimmed by 6 bases and J by 7 bases, 13 bases remained unmatched. Per the germline V gene, CDR1 is SNHLY and CDR2 is FYNNEI.

On this clonotype: An end of the junction does not agree with germline; a read error may underlie this. The V and J genes are TRBV3-1 and TRBJ1-2; D not certain. Germline values: CDR1 LGHDT, CDR2 YNNKEL (reference sequence). The CDR3 has 12 residues. The CDR3 loop is CASSHGGLGYTF. CDR3 in DNA: TGCGCCAGCAGCCACGGCGGGTTGGGCTACACCTTC.

The table lists this clonotype with many counts. This chain connects TRBV4-3 to TRBJ2-3; D uncertain. Deletions cut 0 bases from V and 5 bases from J, with 6 bases between. CDR1 is LGHNA and CDR2 is YSLEER in the germline V gene. This CDR3 spans 13 amino acids. For the CDR3, the DNA is TGCGCCAGCAGCCAAGATTTTGGAGATACGCAGTATTTT. Translation gives CASSQDFGDTQYF.

A remark on this clonotype: Germline and junction disagree at one end, which may indicate a read error. CDR3 sequence (DNA): TGCGCCACCTACTCAAGAGGAGGGGGGGACTATGGCTACACCTTC. Its protein product is CATYSRGGGDYGYTF. This chain links TRBV15 with TRBJ1-2; perhaps TRBD1 as D (6 bases). The CDR3 is 15 residues long. Germline loops: CDR1 LNHNV, CDR2 YYDKDF (reference sequence).

This clonotype was counted a few times. This chain uses TRBV11-1 with TRBJ2-1; no clear D gene. This CDR3 spans 15 amino acids. From germline, CDR1 is SGHAT and CDR2 FQDESV (reference sequence). The germline V and J ends were trimmed by 6 bases and 4 bases, with 16 bases remaining between them. CDR3 nucleotide sequence: TGTGCCAGCAGTCCCGATGAAGGAACATACAATGAGCAGTTCTTC. As protein: CASSPDEGTYNEQFF.

V and J are TRBV7-8 and TRBJ1-4; D might be TRBD1 (5 bases). V lost 5 bases, J lost 4 bases, and 17 bases lay in between. The germline CDR1 and CDR2 sequences are SGHVS and FQNEAQ. The CDR3 sequence is 16 residues long. The CDR3 bases are TGTGCCAGCAGCCCCGCCGCGGGCAGGGATAATGAAAAACTGTTTTTT. Translation: CASSPAAGRDNEKLFF.

This clonotype has more than one count but fewer than ten. The chain couples TRBV11-2 to TRBJ2-3, with a tentative D call TRBD2 (6 bases). Trimming removed 6 bases at V and 7 bases at J, with 14 bases between. The length of the CDR3 is 13 residues. Germline V gives CDR1 SGHAT, CDR2 FQNNGV. For the CDR3, the DNA is TGTGCCAGCAGGAATCATGCGGGGAATACGCAGTATTTT. It yields the protein CASRNHAGNTQYF.

In this sample, this clonotype turned up a few times. The chain joins TRBV20-1 to TRBJ2-5, with D hard to call. Germline CDR1 DFQATT, CDR2 SNEGSKA (reference sequence). The V end was cut by 6 bases, the J end by 4 bases, with 9 bases between. This CDR3 contains 11 residues. CDR3 protein: CSAGPGETQYF. Written as DNA, the CDR3 is TGCAGTGCCGGACCTGGAGAGACCCAGTACTTC.

This clonotype was detected only a few times. The chain has TRBV24-1 and TRBJ2-3, with a possible D match to TRBD2 (6 bases). CDR3 length equals 15 residues. Looked up from germline, CDR1 is KGHDR and CDR2 is SFDVKD. Trimming took off 5 bases at V and 2 bases at J, with 13 bases between the two ends. Written as DNA, the CDR3 is TGTGCCACCAGTGGGATGGGGACTCCCACAGATACGCAGTATTTT. Protein product: CATSGMGTPTDTQYF.

The chain has TRBV5-1 and TRBJ2-5; D unclear. The germline gives CDR1 SGHRS, CDR2 YFSETQ. This CDR3 region has 15 residues. V was pared by 2 bases and J by 1 base, with 12 bases between. CDR3: CASSFKLTFQETQYF. The CDR3 bases are TGCGCCAGCAGCTTTAAGCTCACCTTCCAAGAGACCCAGTACTTC.

The V gene is TRBV7-2, the J gene TRBJ1-4; D is undetermined. Between the trimmed V and J ends, which lost 6 bases and 1 base, there was a span of 12 bases. CDR3 length: 15 amino acids. Germline CDR1 reads SGHTA; CDR2 reads FQGNSA. In DNA, the CDR3 is TGTGCCAGCAGGCCGAACAGCGTAACTAATGAAAAACTGTTTTTT. Encoded protein: CASRPNSVTNEKLFF.

The chain has TRBV6-1 and TRBJ1-2, with 7 nucleotides matching TRBD1. Germline-derived CDR1 and CDR2 are MNHNS and SASEGT. This CDR3 has 14 residues. V shed 1 base, J shed 7 bases, and the junction held 6 bases outside the gene matches. Written as DNA, the CDR3 is TGTGCCAGCAGTGAAGGGGGACAGACTGGTGGCTACACCTTC. Its protein product is CASSEGGQTGGYTF.

In its sample, this clonotype was seen a few times. This chain uses TRBV4-3 with TRBJ2-5, with D uncertain. Between the trimmed V and J ends, which lost 4 bases and 5 bases, there was a span of 17 bases. This CDR3 is 15 amino acids long. Germline V gives CDR1 LGHNA, CDR2 YSLEER. CDR3 coding DNA: TGCGCCAGCAGCCTAGAAAAGGGAACGTGGGAGACCCAGTACTTC. Translation: CASSLEKGTWETQYF.

The chain combines TRBV12-3 or TRBV12-4 with TRBJ2-1; a weak D match, TRBD2 (7 bases). The CDR3 spans 15 residues. The V end lost 2 bases, the J end lost 7 bases, and 15 bases lay between the germline ends. CDR3 bases: TGTGCCAGCAGTTTATGGCGGGGGCGGGGTAATGAGCAGTTCTTC. Amino acids: CASSLWRGRGNEQFF.

The rearrangement links TRBV20-1 to TRBJ2-4; D is unclear. The germline gives CDR1 DFQATT, CDR2 SNEGSKA (reference sequence). The CDR3 is made up of 13 amino acids. V was clipped by 5 bases and J by 0 bases, with 8 bases between them. The CDR3 is CSAYRVAKNIQYF. CDR3 sequence (DNA): TGCAGTGCTTATCGGGTAGCCAAAAACATTCAGTACTTC.

The chain recombines TRBV4-3 with TRBJ2-4, with 9 nucleotides matching TRBD2. The tail of the sequence fits TRBJ2-7 better, so the J call may be wrong. The germline V gene encodes CDR1 LGHNA and CDR2 YSLEER. This CDR3 is 15 amino acids long. The CDR3 sequence: CASSRERGDNYEQYF. CDR3 nucleotide sequence: TGCGCCAGCAGCCGAGAGCGGGGGGATAACTACGAGCAGTACTTC.

J is TRBJ1-1 and V is TRBV5-1; 7 nucleotides line up with TRBD1. J lost 1 base, V lost 3 bases, and 9 bases had no gene match. The CDR3 spans 16 residues. Germline CDR1 reads SGHRS; CDR2 reads YFSETQ. The CDR3 DNA is TGCGCCAGCAGCTCGCCGCATGGGACAGCGAACACTGAAGCTTTCTTT. This gives the protein CASSSPHGTANTEAFF.

This chain joins TRBV27 and TRBJ1-2, with 11 bases lining up with TRBD1. The CDR3 has 15 amino acids. The V and J ends lost 4 bases and 4 bases, in that order; junction bases with no gene match: 5. Germline V gives CDR1 MNHEY, CDR2 SMNVEV (reference sequence). This CDR3 reads CASSSTGTGGYGYTF. For the CDR3, the DNA is TGTGCCAGCAGTTCAACCGGGACAGGGGGCTATGGCTACACCTTC.